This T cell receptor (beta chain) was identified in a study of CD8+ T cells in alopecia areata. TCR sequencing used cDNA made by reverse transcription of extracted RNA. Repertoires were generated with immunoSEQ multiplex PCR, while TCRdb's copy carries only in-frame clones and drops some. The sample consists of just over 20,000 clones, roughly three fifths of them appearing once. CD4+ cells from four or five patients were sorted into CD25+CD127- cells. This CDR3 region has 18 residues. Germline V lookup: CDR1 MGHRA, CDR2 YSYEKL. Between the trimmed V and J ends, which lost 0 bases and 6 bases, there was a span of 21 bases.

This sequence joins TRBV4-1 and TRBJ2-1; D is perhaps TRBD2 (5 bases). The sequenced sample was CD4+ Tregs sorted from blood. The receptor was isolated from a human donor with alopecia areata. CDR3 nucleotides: TGCGCCAGCAGCCAAGAGCCAAGTCGCGACGGGGAATTCAATGAGCAGTTCTTC. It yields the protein CASSQEPSRDGEFNEQFF.